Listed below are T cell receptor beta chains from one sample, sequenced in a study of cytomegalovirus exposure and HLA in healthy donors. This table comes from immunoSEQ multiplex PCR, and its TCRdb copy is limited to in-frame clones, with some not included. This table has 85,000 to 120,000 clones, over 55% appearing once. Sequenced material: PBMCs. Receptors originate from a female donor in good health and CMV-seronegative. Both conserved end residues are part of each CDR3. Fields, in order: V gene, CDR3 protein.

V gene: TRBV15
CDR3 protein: CATSRDRTSGRRWPDTQYF

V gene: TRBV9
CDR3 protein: CASSVGGQGDQPQHF

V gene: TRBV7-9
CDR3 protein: CASSLLLGDTIYF

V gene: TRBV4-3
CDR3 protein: CASSHRTRGVPDTQYF

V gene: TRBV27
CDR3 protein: CASSPFPSNTGELFF

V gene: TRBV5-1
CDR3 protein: CASSLRGTSGDTQYF

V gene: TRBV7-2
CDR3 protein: CASSLAGGTYNEQFF

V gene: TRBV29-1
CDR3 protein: CSVSVTGGRETQYF

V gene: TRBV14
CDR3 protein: CASSQGLTASTDTQYF

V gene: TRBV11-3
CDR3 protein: CASSNRLAGRTDTQYF

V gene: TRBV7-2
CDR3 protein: CASSDRTGPNEQFF

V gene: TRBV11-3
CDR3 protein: CASSLASAGEQYF

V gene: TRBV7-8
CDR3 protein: CASSLAAGNYTF

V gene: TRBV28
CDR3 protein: CASRSQRLNTEAFF

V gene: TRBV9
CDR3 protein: CASRLGGRVNEKLFF

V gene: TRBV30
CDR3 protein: CAWGGGSGVKGFEETQYF

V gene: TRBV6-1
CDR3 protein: CASSAPSGGKGMYSNQPQHF

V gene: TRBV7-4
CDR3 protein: CASSLPGGLPGSYEQYF

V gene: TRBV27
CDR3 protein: CASSFGTPKIYEQYF

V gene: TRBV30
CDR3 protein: CAWRDREDQPQHF

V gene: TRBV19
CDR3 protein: CASSGPGQAREQYF

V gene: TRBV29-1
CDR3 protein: CSVGLEWSTGELFF

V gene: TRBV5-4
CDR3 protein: CASSSGTGELFF

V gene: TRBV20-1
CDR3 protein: CSAPQDYEQYF

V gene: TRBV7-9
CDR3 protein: CASSRDEGEKLFF

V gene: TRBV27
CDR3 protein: CASSFGTGWQETQYF